These 22 T cell receptor beta chains were all obtained from the same sample, sequenced in a study of control samples from healthy donors and cancer patients. Data came from immunoSEQ multiplex PCR; TCRdb stores just in-frame clones and leaves some out. The sample consists of 70,000 to 80,000 clones, more than 85% of them appearing once. Sequenced input: blood. These receptors were obtained from a woman aged 45-60 years in good health.

This chain joins TRBV28 and TRBJ2-6; D is undetermined. The CDR3 is 16 residues long. Germline CDR1 is MDHEN and CDR2 is SYDVKM. Between the trimmed V and J ends, which lost 3 bases and 1 base, there was a span of 10 bases. CDR3 bases: TGTGCCAGCAGTTTCACAATGGGGTCTGGGGCCAACGTCCTGACTTTC. Translating it yields CASSFTMGSGANVLTF.

The gene calls are TRBV5-5 and TRBJ2-7, with TRBD2 identical over 10 bases. This CDR3 is 14 amino acids long. Germline loops: CDR1 SGHKS, CDR2 YYEKEE (reference sequence). The junction had 6 bases not matched to a gene; V was cut back by 3 bases and J by 6 bases. In DNA form, the CDR3 reads TGTGCCAGCAGCTCCCAAAGCGGGAGGGGCGAGCAGTACTTC. Protein: CASSSQSGRGEQYF.

The chain carries TRBV21-1 and TRBJ2-5. TRBV21-1 is deemed a pseudogene. This CDR3 comprises 14 residues. For the CDR3, the DNA is TGTGCCAGCAGCAAAGAGAAAAGGAATGAGACCCAGTACTTC. This encodes CASSKEKRNETQYF.

This chain joins TRBV9 and TRBJ2-3; D may be TRBD1 (6 bases). The germline gives CDR1 SGDLS, CDR2 YYNGEE. Trimming removed 4 bases from V and 0 bases from J, with 9 bases in between. The CDR3 is made up of 14 amino acids. In DNA, the CDR3 is TGTGCCAGCAGCCAGGGGCGAAGCACAGATACGCAGTATTTT. Protein product: CASSQGRSTDTQYF.

This clone was picked up one time. This chain links TRBV15 with TRBJ2-1; D not resolved. Germline lookup yields CDR1 LNHNV and CDR2 YYDKDF (reference sequence). V dropped 4 bases and J dropped 4 bases, with 17 bases sitting between them. The CDR3 consists of 16 residues. This CDR3 is CATSMGRARAYNEQFF. The CDR3 DNA follows: TGTGCCACCAGCATGGGCAGAGCACGGGCGTACAATGAGCAGTTCTTC.

The chain joins TRBV5-1 to TRBJ2-5; 8 bases are a match to TRBD1. The CDR3 sequence is 14 residues long. CDR1 is SGHRS, CDR2 YFSETQ, per germline. With V trimmed by 5 bases and J by 1 base, 4 bases remained unmatched. Here the CDR3 DNA reads TGCGCCAGCAGGATAGGGACAGGCCAAGAGACCCAGTACTTC. Residues: CASRIGTGQETQYF.

The chain links TRBV5-1 to TRBJ2-1; 9 bases align to TRBD2. The V gene's germline CDR1 is SGHRS and CDR2 YFSETQ. V gave up 4 bases and J gave up 0 bases; unmatched junction bases: 2. The CDR3 extends over 15 amino acids. The CDR3 DNA follows: TGCGCCAGCAGCCTTAGCGGGAGCTCCTACAATGAGCAGTTCTTC. Translated, it gives CASSLSGSSYNEQFF.

The gene calls are TRBV6-1 and TRBJ2-1; 8 bases are a match to TRBD2. Germline V gene lookup returns CDR1 MNHNS and CDR2 SASEGT. V dropped 3 bases and J dropped 4; count of bases not matched to a gene: 5. The CDR3 covers 15 residues. CDR3 sequence reads: CASSEIAGYYNEQFF. In DNA form, the CDR3 reads TGTGCCAGCAGTGAGATAGCGGGATATTACAATGAGCAGTTCTTC.

The DNA for the CDR3 is TGTGCCAGCACCCCGGCGGGGAACACTGAAGCTTTCTTT. Its translation: CASTPAGNTEAFF. The chain joins TRBV6-5 to TRBJ1-1; D ambiguous. The germline CDR1 and CDR2 sequences are MNHEY and SVGAGI. The CDR3 spans 13 residues. Trimming cost V 7 bases and J 1 base, with 10 bases left between them.

Concerning this clone itself: This CDR3 is also generated by other DNA sequences in the sample. The gene calls are TRBV2 and TRBJ1-6, with 10 bases matching TRBD1. The CDR3 runs to 13 residues. V lost 6 bases, J lost 10 bases, and 3 bases stayed unmatched. Germline CDR1 is SNHLY and CDR2 is FYNNEI. The CDR3 is CASRDRGYSPLHF. CDR3 nucleotides: TGTGCCAGCAGGGACAGGGGGTACTCACCCCTCCACTTT.

V gene TRBV5-1 combines with J gene TRBJ2-3; 8 bases align to TRBD2. The CDR3 is 14 amino acids. J lost 5 bases, V lost 0 bases, and 2 bases had no gene match. Germline loops: CDR1 SGHRS, CDR2 YFSETQ. CDR3 residues: CASSLERELDTQYF. CDR3 sequence (DNA): TGCGCCAGCAGCTTGGAGCGGGAGTTAGATACGCAGTATTTT.

This clone was detected only once. The chain recombines TRBV15 with TRBJ1-4; no clear D. The CDR3 totals 13 residues. Trimming removed 0 bases from V and 6 bases from J, with 5 bases in between. The germline gives CDR1 LNHNV, CDR2 YYDKDF (reference sequence). As DNA, the CDR3 is TGTGCCACCAGCAGAGACGGGGATGAAAAACTGTTTTTT. It encodes CATSRDGDEKLFF.

The chain combines TRBV28 with TRBJ2-1, with 9 bases aligning to TRBD2. With 6 bases clipped from V and 9 bases from J, the junction kept 15 bases outside the gene matches. The CDR3 is made up of 16 amino acids. Germline V CDR1 and CDR2: MDHEN, SYDVKM. CDR3 protein: CASSSTAGGKGSEQFF. In DNA, the CDR3 is TGTGCCAGCAGCTCTACTGCGGGGGGGAAGGGCAGTGAGCAGTTCTTC.

This chain joins TRBV5-8 and TRBJ1-2; tentative D call: TRBD1 (5 bases). The CDR3 runs 13 residues. The V and J ends lost 0 bases and 6 bases respectively, with 9 bases between them. Germline V gives CDR1 SGHTS, CDR2 YDEGEE. DNA for the CDR3: TGTGCCAGCAGCTTGGGCCAGGGCGATGGCTACACCTTC. It is translated as CASSLGQGDGYTF.

This sequence joins TRBV19 and TRBJ2-7; D is possibly TRBD2 (6 bases). Germline assignment: CDR1 LNHDA and CDR2 SQIVND (reference sequence). V was cut by 6 bases and J by 3 bases, with 12 bases left in between. This CDR3 is 13 amino acids long. The CDR3 spells CASRGWGDYEQYF. In DNA form, the CDR3 reads TGTGCCAGTAGGGGATGGGGGGACTACGAGCAGTACTTC. Looking up the rest from reference TRBV19 and TRBJ2-7 gives the full variable domain: DGGITQSPKYLFRKEGQNVTLSCEQNLNHDAMYWYRQDPGQGLRLIYYSQIVNDFQKGDIAEGYSVSREKKESFPLTVTSAQKNPTAFYLCASRGWGDYEQYFGPGTRLTVT.

CDR3 residues: CASSQTAGGDGVEQFF. The CDR3 DNA reads as TGTGCCAGCTCCCAGACGGCGGGAGGAGACGGTGTTGAGCAGTTCTTC. This rearrangement joins TRBV18 to TRBJ2-1; 8 bases match TRBD2. Germline V gene sequence: CDR1 KGHSH, CDR2 LQKENI. V was clipped by 6 bases and J by 9 bases; unmatched bases: 16. The CDR3 consists of 16 residues.

This rearrangement joins TRBV28 to TRBJ2-7; D possibly corresponds to TRBD2 (5 bases). The CDR3 consists of 15 residues. Trimming cost V 4 bases and J 7 bases, with 20 bases left between them. CDR1 and CDR2 from the germline V gene are MDHEN and SYDVKM. The CDR3 reads CASSSLGSGLGEQYF. For the CDR3, the DNA is TGTGCCAGCAGTTCGCTTGGCAGCGGTTTAGGGGAGCAGTACTTC.

The rearrangement links TRBV5-1 to TRBJ2-5, with D possibly matching TRBD2 (5 bases). Germline-derived CDR1 and CDR2 are SGHRS and YFSETQ. V dropped 0 bases and J dropped 2 bases, with 8 bases sitting between them. The CDR3 spans 14 residues. CDR3 loop: CASSLGGLQETQYF. The CDR3 nucleotides read TGCGCCAGCAGCTTGGGCGGGTTACAAGAGACCCAGTACTTC. Supplemented by reference TRBV5-1 and TRBJ2-5, the full variable domain reads KAGVTQTPRYLIKTRGQQVTLSCSPISGHRSVSWYQQTPGQGLQFLFEYFSETQRNKGNFPGRFSGRQFSNSRSEMNVSTLELGDSALYLCASSLGGLQETQYFGPGTRLLVL.

V is TRBV28 and J is TRBJ1-2; 12 bases line up with TRBD1. This CDR3 region has 15 residues. Germline V gene data show CDR1 as MDHEN and CDR2 as SYDVKM. V gave up 5 bases and J gave up 7 bases; unmatched junction bases: 8. The CDR3 sequence is CASSLWDRGRGGYTF. CDR3 in DNA: TGTGCCAGCAGTCTCTGGGACAGGGGGCGGGGTGGCTACACCTTC.

J is TRBJ2-5 and V is TRBV7-3, with D perhaps matching TRBD1 or TRBD2 (6 bases each). Looked up from germline, CDR1 is SGHTA and CDR2 is FQGTGA. Trimming pared 3 bases from V and 2 bases from J, leaving 13 bases between. This CDR3 contains 15 residues. This CDR3 reads CASSLGRGGQETQYF. CDR3 coding DNA: TGTGCCAGCAGCTTGGGACGAGGGGGGCAAGAGACCCAGTACTTC.

This chain joins TRBV6-6 and TRBJ1-1; TRBD1 agrees at 7 bases. The CDR3 loop spans 18 amino acids. Per the germline V gene, CDR1 is MNHNY and CDR2 is SVGAGI (reference sequence). V trimming: 6 bases; J trimming: 2 bases; junction bases outside the gene matches: 18. As DNA, the CDR3 is TGTGCCAGCAGCCGACTAGGCCACTCGGGACAGCTTAACACTGAAGCTTTCTTT. Its translation is CASSRLGHSGQLNTEAFF.

The gene calls are TRBV9 and TRBJ1-2, with D tentatively TRBD1 (5 bases). The germline V gene encodes CDR1 SGDLS and CDR2 YYNGEE. This CDR3 is 17 amino acids long. Trimming cost V 4 bases and J 8 bases, with 27 bases left between them. CDR3 sequence: CASSPRPGQEEPDGYTF. As DNA, the CDR3 is TGTGCCAGCAGCCCCCGCCCGGGGCAGGAGGAACCCGACGGCTACACCTTC. The complete variable domain, with remaining parts taken from reference TRBV9 and TRBJ1-2, reads DSGVTQTPKHLITATGQRVTLRCSPRSGDLSVYWYQQSLDQGLQFLIQYYNGEERAKGNILERFSAQQFPDLHSELNLSSLELGDSALYFCASSPRPGQEEPDGYTFGSGTRLTVV.